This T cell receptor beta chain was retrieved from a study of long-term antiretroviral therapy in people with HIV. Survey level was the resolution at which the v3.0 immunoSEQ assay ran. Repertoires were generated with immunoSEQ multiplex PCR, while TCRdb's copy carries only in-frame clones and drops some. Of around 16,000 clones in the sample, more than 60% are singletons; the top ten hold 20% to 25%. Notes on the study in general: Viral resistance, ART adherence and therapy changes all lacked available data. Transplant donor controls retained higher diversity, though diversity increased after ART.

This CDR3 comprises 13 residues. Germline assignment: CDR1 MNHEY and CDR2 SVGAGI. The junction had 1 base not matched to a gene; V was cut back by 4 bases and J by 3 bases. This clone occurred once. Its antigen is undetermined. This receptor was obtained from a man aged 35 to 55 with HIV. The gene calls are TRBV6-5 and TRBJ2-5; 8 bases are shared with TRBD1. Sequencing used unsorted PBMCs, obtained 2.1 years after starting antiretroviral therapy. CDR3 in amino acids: CASSLDREETQYF. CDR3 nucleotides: TGTGCCAGCAGTTTGGACAGGGAAGAGACCCAGTACTTC.